A selection of T cell receptor beta chains follows, all from one sample in a study of blood T cell repertoires in COVID-19. The protocol was immunoSEQ multiplex PCR, while the TCRdb copy is restricted to in-frame clones and leaves out a portion. Among around 370,000 clones listed, more than 70% were seen once. Source material: peripheral blood. Every receptor here comes from a woman in her 70s with COVID-19, enrolled during active disease. Both conserved end residues are part of each CDR3. A D gene is named only where the DNA matches it firmly. A clone size is listed for some rows: how often the clone was seen (once, few, many), or a class if it is expanded.

clone_size	j_call	v_call	d_call	cdr3_nt	cdr3_aa
.	TRBJ2-4	TRBV14	.	TGTGCCAGCAGCCAAGATCTCCTAGTTGGATCCAAAAACATTCAGTACTTC	CASSQDLLVGSKNIQYF
.	TRBJ2-1	TRBV4-1	TRBD2	TGCGCCAGCAGCCCCCGACTAGCGGGGGGGTTAAATGAGCAGTTCTTC	CASSPRLAGGLNEQFF
once	TRBJ1-6	TRBV7-2	TRBD1	TGTGCCAGCAGCCTAGAGCGACAGGGTATCAATTCACCCCTCCACTTT	CASSLERQGINSPLHF
.	TRBJ2-7	TRBV5-1	.	TGCGCCAGCAGCTTGGGTTCTGGGGGAGGCGAGCAGTACTTC	CASSLGSGGGEQYF
.	TRBJ2-7	TRBV12-1	.	TGTGCCAGCAGCTTCAACGACAGGGGCTACGAGCAGTACTTC	CASSFNDRGYEQYF
.	TRBJ1-3	TRBV3-1/TRBV3-2	.	TGTGCCAGCAGCCAAGAATCGGGGAAGGGAAACACCATATATTTT	CASSQESGKGNTIYF
.	TRBJ2-7	TRBV2	.	TGTGCCAGCAGTCAAGGACTGATCCACTACGAGCAGTACTTC	CASSQGLIHYEQYF
.	TRBJ2-7	TRBV6-5	TRBD2	TGTGCCAGCAGTTATGGGGGGACTAGCGCTTCCTACGAGCAGTACTTC	CASSYGGTSASYEQYF
.	TRBJ2-7	TRBV23-1	.	TGCGCCAGCAGTCGGGGAGACCTAAAGGACGAGCAGTACTTC	CASSRGDLKDEQYF
.	TRBJ1-1	TRBV19	TRBD1	TGTGCCAGTAGTCGGGACAGTCTAGAAGCTTTCTTT	CASSRDSLEAFF
.	TRBJ2-1	TRBV5-1	TRBD2	TGCGCCAGCAGCCTCCCGGGGGGGTACAATGAGCAGTTCTTC	CASSLPGGYNEQFF
.	TRBJ1-2	TRBV18	TRBD1	TGTGCCAGCTCATCAGGACAGGGGGCAGGCTATGGCTACACCTTC	CASSSGQGAGYGYTF
.	TRBJ1-1	TRBV7-9	.	TGTGCCAGCAGTCACCAGGGAGGCACTGAAGCTTTCTTT	CASSHQGGTEAFF
few	TRBJ1-1	TRBV5-4	TRBD1	TGTGCCAGCAGCTTACTCGGGGGACAGGGGAACACTGAAGCTTTCTTT	CASSLLGGQGNTEAFF
.	TRBJ1-2	TRBV7-9	.	TGTGCCAGCAGCTTAGATGGGGGGATATACTATGGCTACACCTTC	CASSLDGGIYYGYTF
.	TRBJ1-4	TRBV5-6	.	TGTGCCAGCAGCTTGACAGGGAGCACTAATGAAAAACTGTTTTTT	CASSLTGSTNEKLFF
.	TRBJ1-2	TRBV6-5	.	TGTGCCAGCAGCCGATATGATGAGGGAGTCTATGGCTACACCTTC	CASSRYDEGVYGYTF
.	TRBJ1-1	TRBV6-5	.	TGTGCCAGCAGACCTCTGGGGACTTGGACTGAAGCTTTCTTT	CASRPLGTWTEAFF
.	TRBJ1-1	TRBV6-5	TRBD1	TGTGCCAGCAGTTCAAGGACAGGGGAAACTGAAGCTTTCTTT	CASSSRTGETEAFF
.	TRBJ2-7	TRBV27	TRBD1	TGTGCCAGCAGTTCACCACAGGGGAAAGAGCAGTACTTC	CASSSPQGKEQYF
.	TRBJ1-2	TRBV5-4	.	TGTGCCAGCAGCTTGGGCGGGGACTATGGCTACACCTTC	CASSLGGDYGYTF
.	TRBJ1-5	TRBV4-1	TRBD1	TGCGCCAGCAGCCGGACAGGCCTCAATCAGCCCCAGCATTTT	CASSRTGLNQPQHF
.	TRBJ2-5	TRBV5-4	.	TGTGCCAGCAGCCCTTTTGAGACCCAGTACTTC	CASSPFETQYF
.	TRBJ2-5	TRBV7-2	TRBD2	TGTGCCAGCAGCTTATGGGGGGGAGAGACCCAGTACTTC	CASSLWGGETQYF
.	TRBJ1-2	TRBV2	TRBD1	TGTGCCAGCCACGCAGGGACAGGGGATGGCTACACCTTC	CASHAGTGDGYTF
.	TRBJ1-4	TRBV19	.	TGTGCCAGTAGTCTTGGGACTCTCACAACTAATGAAAAACTGTTTTTT	CASSLGTLTTNEKLFF
.	TRBJ2-5	TRBV5-8	.	TGTGCCAGCAGCTTTCGGGGGTCGCCGCAAGAGACCCAGTACTTC	CASSFRGSPQETQYF
.	TRBJ1-2	TRBV25-1	.	TGTGCCAGCAGTGAAACAGGTTGGGTTGGCTACACCTTC	CASSETGWVGYTF
.	TRBJ1-4	TRBV28	.	TGTGCCAGCCTCAGTGAAAAACTGTTTTTT	CASLSEKLFF
.	TRBJ2-7	TRBV5-6	TRBD1	TGTGCCAGCAGCTTGGCAAGTTCGGGACAGGGGGTGTACGAGCAGTACTTC	CASSLASSGQGVYEQYF
.	TRBJ2-7	TRBV30	TRBD1	TGTGCCTGGGCGCAGGGGGTCGCCTACGAGCAGTACTTC	CAWAQGVAYEQYF
.	TRBJ1-1	TRBV2	.	TGTGCCAGCAGCGGGTCGGGGGCTGAAGCTTTCTTT	CASSGSGAEAFF
.	TRBJ1-2	TRBV12-3/TRBV12-4	TRBD1	TGTGCCAGTAAGGCAGGGGGCGGCGGCTACACCTTC	CASKAGGGGYTF
.	TRBJ1-3	TRBV2	TRBD1	TGTGCCAGCAGTGGGGACAGCGTCTCTGGAAACACCATATATTTT	CASSGDSVSGNTIYF
.	TRBJ1-2	TRBV5-8	TRBD1	TGTGCCAGCAGCTCGGGACAGGGATATGGCTACACCTTC	CASSSGQGYGYTF
.	TRBJ2-5	TRBV14	.	TGTGCCAGCAGAAGCTCCAGGGGGGAAGAGACCCAGTACTTC	CASRSSRGEETQYF
.	TRBJ1-2	TRBV9	TRBD1	TGTGCCAGCAGCGCGGGGACAGTTGGCTACACCTTC	CASSAGTVGYTF
.	TRBJ2-3	TRBV7-9	.	TGTGCCAGCAGCTTGTACAGCGGAGCCACAGATACGCAGTATTTT	CASSLYSGATDTQYF
.	TRBJ1-2	TRBV19	.	TGTGCCAGTACCGGGACAATGATTAGTGGCTACACCTTC	CASTGTMISGYTF
.	TRBJ2-1	TRBV5-4	TRBD2	TGTGCCAGCAGCTTGCGGTCGGGGGGGGCCTACAATGAGCAGTTCTTC	CASSLRSGGAYNEQFF
few	TRBJ2-3	TRBV11-2	.	TGTGCCAGCAGCTTAGATCGGACAGATACGCAGTATTTT	CASSLDRTDTQYF
.	TRBJ2-5	TRBV4-1	TRBD2	TGCGCCAGCAGCCGAGACCCCGGGGGGAGAGAGACCCAGTACTTC	CASSRDPGGRETQYF
.	TRBJ1-2	TRBV12-3/TRBV12-4	.	TGTGCCAGCAGCGCCCGACCTCAGGGGGGCTACACCTTC	CASSARPQGGYTF
.	TRBJ1-2	TRBV9	TRBD1	TGTGCCAGCAGCCCACAGGGGTTGGCCTATGGCTACACCTTC	CASSPQGLAYGYTF
.	TRBJ2-3	TRBV19	.	TGTGCCAGTCGAGAGACAGGTAGCACAGATACGCAGTATTTT	CASRETGSTDTQYF
.	TRBJ2-2	TRBV18	.	TGTGCCAGCTCACCAAACCGCGCGAACACCGGGGAGCTGTTTTTT	CASSPNRANTGELFF
once	TRBJ2-1	TRBV19	.	TGTGCCAGTAGCTCCCGGCCGACCGGGGATGAGCAGTTCTTC	CASSSRPTGDEQFF
.	TRBJ2-7	TRBV5-1	TRBD2	TGCGCCAGCAGCGTCGGACTAGCGGGGAGAAGCGAGCAGTACTTC	CASSVGLAGRSEQYF
.	TRBJ1-1	TRBV7-9	.	TGTGCCAGCAGCTTAGGAGTTACTGAAGCTTTCTTT	CASSLGVTEAFF
.	TRBJ2-7	TRBV24-1	TRBD1	TGTGCCACCAGTGATCAGGGGGCGGGCTACGAGCAGTACTTC	CATSDQGAGYEQYF
.	TRBJ2-3	TRBV9	TRBD2	TGTGCCAGCAGCCCAAAAGCGGGGGCCTTCACAGATACGCAGTATTTT	CASSPKAGAFTDTQYF
.	TRBJ1-1	TRBV5-1	.	TGCGCCAGCAGCTTGGCCGTGGCCTCGAACACTGAAGCTTTCTTT	CASSLAVASNTEAFF
.	TRBJ2-7	TRBV18	.	TGTGCCAGCTCACCACCCGACAGCGCGTCCTACGAGCAGTACTTC	CASSPPDSASYEQYF
.	TRBJ2-5	TRBV4-3	.	TGCGCCAGCAGCCTGAGCAGGGTGGGGGAGACCCAGTACTTC	CASSLSRVGETQYF
.	TRBJ2-5	TRBV3-1/TRBV3-2	TRBD1	TGTGCCAGCAGCCAAGACAGGGGGGAGACCCAGTACTTC	CASSQDRGETQYF
.	TRBJ2-7	TRBV5-1	TRBD1	TGCGCCAGCAGTCCCGGGACAGGGGGGTACGAGCAGTACTTC	CASSPGTGGYEQYF
.	TRBJ1-1	TRBV28	TRBD1	TGTGCCAGCAGTTTGGACAGGGGGCGCGGTGAAGCTTTCTTT	CASSLDRGRGEAFF